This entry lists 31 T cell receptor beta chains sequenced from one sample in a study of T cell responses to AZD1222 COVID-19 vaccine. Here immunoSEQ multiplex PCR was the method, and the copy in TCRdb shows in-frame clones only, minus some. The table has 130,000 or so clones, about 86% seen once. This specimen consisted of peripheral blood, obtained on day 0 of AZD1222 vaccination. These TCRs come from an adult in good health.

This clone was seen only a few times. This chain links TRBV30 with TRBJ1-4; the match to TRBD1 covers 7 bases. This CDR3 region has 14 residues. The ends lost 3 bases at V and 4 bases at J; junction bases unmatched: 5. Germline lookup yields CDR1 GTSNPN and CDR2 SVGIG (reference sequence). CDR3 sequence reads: CAWRGPGGNEKLFF. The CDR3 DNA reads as TGTGCCTGGAGGGGGCCAGGGGGTAATGAAAAACTGTTTTTT.

CDR3 protein: CATSPRGGSPLHF. The CDR3, as DNA: TGTGCCACCTCCCCCAGGGGGGGATCACCCCTCCACTTT. The chain carries TRBV27 and TRBJ1-6, with 7 bases that match TRBD1. Germline V lookup: CDR1 MNHEY, CDR2 SMNVEV (reference sequence). The V gene end was trimmed by 10 bases and the J gene end by 10 bases; junction bases not matched to a gene: 10. This CDR3 has 13 residues.

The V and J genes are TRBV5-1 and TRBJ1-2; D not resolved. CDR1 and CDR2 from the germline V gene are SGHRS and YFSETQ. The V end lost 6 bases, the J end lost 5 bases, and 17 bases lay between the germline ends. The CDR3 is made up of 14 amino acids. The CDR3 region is CASTNNDARYGYTF. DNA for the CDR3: TGCGCCAGCACCAATAACGACGCAAGATATGGCTACACCTTC. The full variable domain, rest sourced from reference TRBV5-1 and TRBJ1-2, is KAGVTQTPRYLIKTRGQQVTLSCSPISGHRSVSWYQQTPGQGLQFLFEYFSETQRNKGNFPGRFSGRQFSNSRSEMNVSTLELGDSALYLCASTNNDARYGYTFGSGTRLTVV.

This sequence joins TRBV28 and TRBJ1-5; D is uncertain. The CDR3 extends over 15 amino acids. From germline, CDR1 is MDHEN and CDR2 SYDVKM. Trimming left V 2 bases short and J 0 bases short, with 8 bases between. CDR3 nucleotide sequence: TGTGCCAGCAGTTTACCCAGTAATAGCAATCAGCCCCAGCATTTT. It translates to CASSLPSNSNQPQHF.

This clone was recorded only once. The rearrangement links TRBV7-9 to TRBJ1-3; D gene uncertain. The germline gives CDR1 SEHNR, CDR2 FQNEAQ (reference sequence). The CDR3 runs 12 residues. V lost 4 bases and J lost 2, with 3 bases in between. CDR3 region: CASSSAGNTIYF. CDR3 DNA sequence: TGTGCCAGCAGCTCCGCTGGAAACACCATATATTTT.

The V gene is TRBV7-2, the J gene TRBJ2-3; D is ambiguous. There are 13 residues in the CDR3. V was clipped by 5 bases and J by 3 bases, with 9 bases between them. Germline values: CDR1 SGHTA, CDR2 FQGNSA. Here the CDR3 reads CASSAARTDTQYF. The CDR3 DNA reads TGTGCCAGCAGCGCCGCCAGGACAGATACGCAGTATTTT.

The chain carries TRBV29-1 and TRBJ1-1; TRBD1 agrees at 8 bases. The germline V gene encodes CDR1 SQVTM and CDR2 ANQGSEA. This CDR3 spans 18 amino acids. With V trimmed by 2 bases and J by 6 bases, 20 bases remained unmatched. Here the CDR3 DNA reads TGCAGCGTTGAACATTTAGGGTCGGGGACAGGATGGGAGCCTGAAGCTTTCTTT. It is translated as CSVEHLGSGTGWEPEAFF. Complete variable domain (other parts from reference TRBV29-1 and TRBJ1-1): SAVISQKPSRDICQRGTSLTIQCQVDSQVTMMFWYRQQPGQSLTLIATANQGSEATYESGFVIDKFPISRPNLTFSTLTVSNMSPEDSSIYLCSVEHLGSGTGWEPEAFFGQGTRLTVV.

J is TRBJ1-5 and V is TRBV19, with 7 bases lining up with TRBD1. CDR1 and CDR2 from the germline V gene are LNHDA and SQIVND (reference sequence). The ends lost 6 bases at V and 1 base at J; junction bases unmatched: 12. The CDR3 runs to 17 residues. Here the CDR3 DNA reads TGTGCCAGTAGCAAGACAGGGAGGGAGACAAGCAATCAGCCCCAGCATTTT. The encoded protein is CASSKTGRETSNQPQHF.

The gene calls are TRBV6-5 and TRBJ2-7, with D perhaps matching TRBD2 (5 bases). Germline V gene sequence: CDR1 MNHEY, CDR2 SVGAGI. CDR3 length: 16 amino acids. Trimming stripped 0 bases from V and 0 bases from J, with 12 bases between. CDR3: CASSYSSGESSYEQYF. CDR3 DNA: TGTGCCAGCAGTTACTCTTCCGGGGAAAGCTCCTACGAGCAGTACTTC.

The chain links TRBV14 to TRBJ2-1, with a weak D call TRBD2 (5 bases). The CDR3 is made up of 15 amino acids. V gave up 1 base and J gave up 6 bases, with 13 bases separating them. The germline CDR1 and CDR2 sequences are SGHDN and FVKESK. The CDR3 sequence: CASSQVRGFGNEQFF. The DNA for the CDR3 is TGTGCCAGCAGCCAAGTACGGGGTTTTGGCAATGAGCAGTTCTTC.

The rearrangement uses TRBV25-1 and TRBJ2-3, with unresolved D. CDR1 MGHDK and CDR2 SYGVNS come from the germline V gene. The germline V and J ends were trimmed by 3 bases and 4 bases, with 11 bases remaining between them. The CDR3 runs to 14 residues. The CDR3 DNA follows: TGTGCCAGCAGTGATGATAGTCTGGCAGATACGCAGTATTTT. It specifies CASSDDSLADTQYF.

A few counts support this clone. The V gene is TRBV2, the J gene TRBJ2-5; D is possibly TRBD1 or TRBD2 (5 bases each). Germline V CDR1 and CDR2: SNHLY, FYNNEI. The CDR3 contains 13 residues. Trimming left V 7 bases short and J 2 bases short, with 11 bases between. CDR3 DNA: TGTGCCAGCATTGGGGGATTACAAGAGACCCAGTACTTC. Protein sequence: CASIGGLQETQYF.

CDR3 amino acids: CASSDGTASYEQYF. For the CDR3, the DNA is TGTGCCAGCAGTGACGGGACGGCGTCCTACGAGCAGTACTTC. V usage is TRBV25-1 and J usage is TRBJ2-7; D may correspond to TRBD1 or TRBD2 (5 bases each). Germline lookup yields CDR1 MGHDK and CDR2 SYGVNS. Trimming cost V 3 bases and J 1 base, with 10 bases left between them. The CDR3 runs to 14 residues.

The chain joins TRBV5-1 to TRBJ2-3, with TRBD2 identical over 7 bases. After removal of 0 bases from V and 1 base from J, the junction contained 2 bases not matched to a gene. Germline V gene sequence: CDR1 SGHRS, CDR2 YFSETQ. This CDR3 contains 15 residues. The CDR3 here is CASSLGEGGTDTQYF. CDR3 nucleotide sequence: TGCGCCAGCAGCTTGGGGGAGGGAGGCACAGATACGCAGTATTTT.

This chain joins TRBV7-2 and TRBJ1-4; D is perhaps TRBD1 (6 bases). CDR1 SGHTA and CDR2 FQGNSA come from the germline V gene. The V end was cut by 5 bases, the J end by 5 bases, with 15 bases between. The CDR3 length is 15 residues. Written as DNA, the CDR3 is TGTGCCAGCAGCGCACAGGGTTCGCACAATGAAAAACTGTTTTTT. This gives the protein CASSAQGSHNEKLFF.

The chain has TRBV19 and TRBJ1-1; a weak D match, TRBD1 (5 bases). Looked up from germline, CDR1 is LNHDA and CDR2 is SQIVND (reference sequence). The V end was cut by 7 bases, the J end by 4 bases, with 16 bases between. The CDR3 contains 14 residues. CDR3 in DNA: TGTGCCAGTACCGCATTGCGGGGGGGCACTGAAGCTTTCTTT. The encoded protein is CASTALRGGTEAFF.

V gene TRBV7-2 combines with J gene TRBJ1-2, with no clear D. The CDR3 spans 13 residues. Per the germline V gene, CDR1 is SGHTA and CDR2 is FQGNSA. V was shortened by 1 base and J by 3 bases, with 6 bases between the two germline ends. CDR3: CASSLVSDYGYTF. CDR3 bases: TGTGCCAGCAGCTTAGTATCAGACTATGGCTACACCTTC.

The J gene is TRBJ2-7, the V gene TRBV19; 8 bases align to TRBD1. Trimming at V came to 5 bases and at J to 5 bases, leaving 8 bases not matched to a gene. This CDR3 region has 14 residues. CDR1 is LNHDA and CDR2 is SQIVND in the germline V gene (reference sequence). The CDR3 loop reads CASSRTGRWDEQYF. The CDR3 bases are TGTGCCAGTAGTCGGACAGGGAGATGGGACGAGCAGTACTTC.

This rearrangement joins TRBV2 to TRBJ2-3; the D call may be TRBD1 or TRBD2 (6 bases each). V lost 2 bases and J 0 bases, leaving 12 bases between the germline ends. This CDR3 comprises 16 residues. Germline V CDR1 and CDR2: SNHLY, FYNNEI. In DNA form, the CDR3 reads TGTGCCAGCAGTGAAAAGGAGGGGGTCAGCACAGATACGCAGTATTTT. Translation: CASSEKEGVSTDTQYF.

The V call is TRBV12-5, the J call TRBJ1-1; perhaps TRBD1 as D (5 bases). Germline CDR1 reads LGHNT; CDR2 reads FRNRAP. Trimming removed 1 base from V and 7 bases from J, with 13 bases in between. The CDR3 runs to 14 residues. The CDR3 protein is CASGLEGLENEAFF. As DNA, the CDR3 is TGTGCTAGTGGTTTGGAGGGGTTAGAAAATGAAGCTTTCTTT.

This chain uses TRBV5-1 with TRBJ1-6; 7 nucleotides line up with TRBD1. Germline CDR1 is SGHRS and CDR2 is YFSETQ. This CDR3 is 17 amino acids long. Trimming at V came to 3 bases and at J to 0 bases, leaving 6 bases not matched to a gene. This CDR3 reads CASSYQGGSSYNSPLHF. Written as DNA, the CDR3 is TGCGCCAGCAGCTACCAAGGGGGCAGCTCCTATAATTCACCCCTCCACTTT. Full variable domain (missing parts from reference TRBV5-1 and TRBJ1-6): KAGVTQTPRYLIKTRGQQVTLSCSPISGHRSVSWYQQTPGQGLQFLFEYFSETQRNKGNFPGRFSGRQFSNSRSEMNVSTLELGDSALYLCASSYQGGSSYNSPLHFGNGTRLTVT.

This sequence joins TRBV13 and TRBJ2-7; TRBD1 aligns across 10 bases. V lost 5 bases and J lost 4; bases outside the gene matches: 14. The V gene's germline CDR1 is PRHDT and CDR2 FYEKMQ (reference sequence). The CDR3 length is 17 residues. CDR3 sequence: CASSPEGPGQGLYEQYF. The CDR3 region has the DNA TGTGCCAGCAGCCCCGAGGGGCCGGGACAGGGGTTGTACGAGCAGTACTTC.

This CDR3 reads CASSQDPSGRGTNEQFF. CDR3 sequence (DNA): TGTGCCAGCAGCCAAGATCCTAGCGGGAGGGGGACCAATGAGCAGTTCTTC. The rearrangement uses TRBV3-1 (or the pseudogene TRBV3-2) and TRBJ2-1; 12 bases are a match to TRBD2. Unmatched junction bases numbered 6, after V lost 0 bases and J lost 6 bases. Germline assignment: CDR1 LGHDT and CDR2 YNNKEL (reference sequence). The CDR3 loop spans 17 amino acids.

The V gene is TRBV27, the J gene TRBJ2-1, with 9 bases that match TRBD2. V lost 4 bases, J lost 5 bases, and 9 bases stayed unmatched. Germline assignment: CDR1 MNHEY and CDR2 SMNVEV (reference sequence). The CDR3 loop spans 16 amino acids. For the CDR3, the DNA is TGTGCCAGCAGTTCGATGAGCGGGAGGTTCCACAATGAGCAGTTCTTC. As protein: CASSSMSGRFHNEQFF.

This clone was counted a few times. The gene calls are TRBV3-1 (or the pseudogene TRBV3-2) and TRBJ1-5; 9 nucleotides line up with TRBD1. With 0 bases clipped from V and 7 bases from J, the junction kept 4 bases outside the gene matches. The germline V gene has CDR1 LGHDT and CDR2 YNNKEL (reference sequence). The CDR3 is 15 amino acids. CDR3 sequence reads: CASSQDLTGGQPQHF. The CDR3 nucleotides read TGTGCCAGCAGCCAAGATCTGACAGGGGGACAGCCCCAGCATTTT.

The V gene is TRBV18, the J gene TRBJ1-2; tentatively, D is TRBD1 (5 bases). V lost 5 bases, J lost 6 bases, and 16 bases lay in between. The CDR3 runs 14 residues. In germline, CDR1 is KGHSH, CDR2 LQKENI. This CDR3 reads CASSSRRWGDGYTF. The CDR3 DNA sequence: TGTGCCAGCTCATCTAGACGCTGGGGGGATGGCTACACCTTC. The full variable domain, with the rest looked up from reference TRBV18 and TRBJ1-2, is NAGVMQNPRHLVRRRGQEARLRCSPMKGHSHVYWYRQLPEEGLKFMVYLQKENIIDESGMPKERFSAEFPKEGPSILRIQQVVRGDSAAYFCASSSRRWGDGYTFGSGTRLTVV.

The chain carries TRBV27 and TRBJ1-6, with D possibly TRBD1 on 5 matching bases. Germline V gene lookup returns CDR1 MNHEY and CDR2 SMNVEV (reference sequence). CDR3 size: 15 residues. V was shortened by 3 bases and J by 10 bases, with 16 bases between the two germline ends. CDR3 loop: CASSLEGTVRSPLHF. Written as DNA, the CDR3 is TGTGCCAGCAGTTTGGAAGGGACGGTCAGGTCACCCCTCCACTTT.

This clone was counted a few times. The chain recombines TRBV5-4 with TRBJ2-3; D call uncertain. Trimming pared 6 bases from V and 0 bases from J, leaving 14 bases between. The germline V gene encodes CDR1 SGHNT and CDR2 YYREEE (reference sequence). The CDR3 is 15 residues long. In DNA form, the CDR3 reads TGTGCCAGCACCCGAGGTTCCCCTAGCACAGATACGCAGTATTTT. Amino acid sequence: CASTRGSPSTDTQYF.

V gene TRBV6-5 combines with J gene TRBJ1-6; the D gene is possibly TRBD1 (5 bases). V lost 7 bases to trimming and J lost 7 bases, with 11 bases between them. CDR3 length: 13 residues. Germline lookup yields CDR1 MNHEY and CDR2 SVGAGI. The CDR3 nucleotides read TGTGCCAGCACCGGGACGGAAAATTCACCCCTCCACTTT. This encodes CASTGTENSPLHF.

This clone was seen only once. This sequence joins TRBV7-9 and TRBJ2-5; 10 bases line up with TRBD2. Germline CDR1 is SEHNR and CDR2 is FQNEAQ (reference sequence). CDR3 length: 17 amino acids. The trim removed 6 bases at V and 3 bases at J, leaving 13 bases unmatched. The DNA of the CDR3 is TGTGCCAGCAGACGTTTGGTCGGACTAGCGGTAGAAGAGACCCAGTACTTC. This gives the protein CASRRLVGLAVEETQYF.

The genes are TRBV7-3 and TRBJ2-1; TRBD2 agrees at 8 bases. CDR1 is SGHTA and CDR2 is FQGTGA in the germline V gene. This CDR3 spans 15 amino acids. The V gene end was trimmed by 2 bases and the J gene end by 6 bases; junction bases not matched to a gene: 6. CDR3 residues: CASSLYPGRGNEQFF. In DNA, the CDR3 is TGTGCCAGCAGCTTATATCCCGGGAGGGGCAATGAGCAGTTCTTC. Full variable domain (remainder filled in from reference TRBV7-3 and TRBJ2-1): GAGVSQTPSNKVTEKGKYVELRCDPISGHTALYWYRQSLGQGPEFLIYFQGTGAADDSGLPNDRFFAVRPEGSVSTLKIQRTERGDSAVYLCASSLYPGRGNEQFFGPGTRLTVL.